Each of the 9 T cell receptor beta chains below was sequenced from the same sample in a study of blood T cell repertoires in COVID-19. The repertoire was sequenced with immunoSEQ multiplex PCR; TCRdb's copy has only in-frame clones and lacks some. The sample has about 250,000 clones; about 90% are singletons. Specimen: PBMCs or T cells enriched from blood (not recorded which). The source is a woman between 18 and 29 years old who had recovered from COVID-19.

This clone was picked up one time. The V and J genes are TRBV3-1 (or the pseudogene TRBV3-2) and TRBJ2-4, with 7 bases fitting TRBD1. V lost 5 bases and J lost 1; bases outside the gene matches: 2. CDR3 size: 14 residues. CDR1 is LGHDT, CDR2 YNNKEL, per germline (reference sequence). This CDR3 reads CASSVQGAKNIQYF. CDR3 nucleotide sequence: TGTGCCAGCAGCGTACAGGGGGCCAAAAACATTCAGTACTTC.

The chain uses TRBV5-6 and TRBJ1-2; 8 bases fit TRBD1. This CDR3 contains 15 residues. The germline V gene encodes CDR1 SGHDT and CDR2 YYEEEE. The V gene end was trimmed by 2 bases and the J gene end by 5 bases; junction bases not matched to a gene: 8. This CDR3 reads CASSLSGGLGYGYTF. The CDR3 DNA sequence: TGTGCCAGCAGCTTATCAGGGGGCCTTGGGTATGGCTACACCTTC.

This chain uses TRBV3-1 (or the pseudogene TRBV3-2) with TRBJ2-2; 11 nucleotides line up with TRBD2. Trimming cost V 4 bases and J 4 bases; bases outside gene matches: 5. The CDR3 is 16 residues long. In germline, CDR1 is LGHDT, CDR2 YNNKEL (reference sequence). Here the CDR3 reads CASSPQGLAVTGELFF. The CDR3 region has the DNA TGTGCCAGCAGCCCCCAGGGACTAGCGGTCACCGGGGAGCTGTTTTTT.

This clone appeared once. The chain joins TRBV5-8 to TRBJ2-3, with D unclear. Germline CDR1 SGHTS, CDR2 YDEGEE. V was clipped by 0 bases and J by 7 bases, with 9 bases between them. The length of the CDR3 is 13 residues. The CDR3 is CASSLVGVYTQYF. CDR3 in DNA: TGTGCCAGCAGCTTGGTGGGCGTGTATACGCAGTATTTT.

This chain links TRBV19 with TRBJ2-5, with TRBD1 as a possible D gene (5 bases). Between the trimmed V and J ends, which lost 8 bases and 1 base, there was a span of 14 bases. From germline, CDR1 is LNHDA and CDR2 SQIVND (reference sequence). This CDR3 is 14 amino acids long. The CDR3 sequence: CASGAGAIQETQYF. Written as DNA, the CDR3 is TGTGCCAGTGGGGCAGGAGCCATCCAAGAGACCCAGTACTTC.

This clone was detected a few times. The rearrangement uses TRBV28 and TRBJ1-4, with 9 nucleotides matching TRBD1. Germline CDR1 reads MDHEN; CDR2 reads SYDVKM. J was trimmed by 5 bases and V by 8 bases; bases with no gene match: 3. The CDR3 contains 13 residues. The CDR3 loop is CASADRGNEKLFF. The CDR3 DNA reads as TGTGCCAGCGCCGACAGGGGGAATGAAAAACTGTTTTTT.

The rearrangement joins TRBV24-1 to TRBJ1-2; 7 bases fit TRBD1. The trim removed 4 bases at V and 4 bases at J, leaving 5 bases unmatched. This CDR3 has 14 amino acids. CDR1 KGHDR and CDR2 SFDVKD come from the germline V gene. The CDR3 region is CATSEPTGTYGYTF. CDR3 nucleotide sequence: TGTGCCACCAGTGAACCGACAGGGACCTATGGCTACACCTTC.

The V gene is TRBV28, the J gene TRBJ1-2, with TRBD1 matching 10 bases. Germline CDR1 reads MDHEN; CDR2 reads SYDVKM. The CDR3 is 15 amino acids. Trimming took 5 bases from V and 2 from J; bases not matched to a gene: 5. The CDR3 region has the DNA TGTGCCAGCAGTACACGGGGACAGGGGAACTATGGCTACACCTTC. Amino acids: CASSTRGQGNYGYTF.

The chain is built from TRBV19 and TRBJ1-5; D gene uncertain. The CDR3 is 13 amino acids. Per germline, CDR1 LNHDA and CDR2 SQIVND (reference sequence). Trimming left V 0 bases short and J 6 bases short, with 6 bases between. The CDR3 loop is CASSIDPGQPQHF. CDR3 sequence (DNA): TGTGCCAGTAGTATAGATCCGGGTCAGCCCCAGCATTTT.